The following is a T cell receptor beta chain sequence with its context. Its antigen is not identified. V shed 6 bases and J 5 bases; nucleotides not matched to a gene: 6. CDR1 SGHRS and CDR2 YFSETQ come from the germline V gene. This CDR3 contains 14 residues. Baseline, cycle 4 day 1, and cycle 7 day 1 were the blood sampling points. Sequencing used immunoSEQ multiplex PCR; TCRdb keeps in-frame clones, though not all of them. The data show about 80,000 clones, roughly 91% seen once. These data belong to a study of OX40 agonist ivuxolimab in advanced cancers. Study background: Intravenous ivuxolimab at 0.01 to 10 mg/kg was given to patients every 2 weeks. Overall study results and limits: Researchers did not establish what antigens the expanded peripheral T cells target.

This sequence joins TRBV5-1 and TRBJ2-3; 10 bases are shared with TRBD2. This material consisted of CD4+ or CD8+ T cells sorted from blood, taken in a trial of the OX40 agonist ivuxolimab. The receptor was derived from an adult with an advanced solid tumor such as melanoma, head and neck, liver or kidney cancer. The CDR3 bases are TGCGCCAGCATGGAGCGGGGGGGCGGAGATACGCAGTATTTT. Amino acids: CASMERGGGDTQYF.